These 16 T cell receptor beta chains originate from one sample sequenced in a study of blood T cell repertoires in COVID-19. The data were produced by immunoSEQ multiplex PCR, yet TCRdb's version contains in-frame clones alone and is incomplete. The sample yields tens of thousands of clones, 80% to 90% seen once. Material for sequencing was peripheral blood. Receptor source: a man between 60 and 75 years old with COVID-19, enrolled during active disease.

The CDR3 sequence is CASSARPTGANAEAFF. DNA of the CDR3: TGTGCCAGCAGCGCCCGACCGACAGGGGCCAACGCTGAAGCTTTCTTT. The V call is TRBV9, the J call TRBJ1-1, with 8 bases matching TRBD1. V dropped 3 bases and J dropped 6; count of bases not matched to a gene: 13. CDR1 is SGDLS, CDR2 YYNGEE, per germline. The CDR3 has 16 residues.

The chain has TRBV11-3 and TRBJ2-1; D might be TRBD1 (6 bases). Trimming pared 4 bases from V and 4 bases from J, leaving 17 bases between. Germline lookup yields CDR1 SGHNT and CDR2 YENEEA. The CDR3 consists of 16 residues. The DNA of the CDR3 is TGTGCCAGCAGCTATGCGGGCACCAGGGGATACAATGAGCAGTTCTTC. Its protein product is CASSYAGTRGYNEQFF.

The chain uses TRBV3-1 (or the pseudogene TRBV3-2) and TRBJ2-3; D uncertain. Germline CDR1 LGHDT, CDR2 YNNKEL (reference sequence). There are 12 residues in the CDR3. Trimming removed 8 bases from V and 7 bases from J, with 13 bases in between. CDR3 DNA: TGTGCCAGCGGCTTGACTCTTCATACGCAGTATTTT. Its protein is CASGLTLHTQYF.

The chain couples TRBV7-2 to TRBJ2-7; D is perhaps TRBD1 (7 bases). From germline, CDR1 is SGHTA and CDR2 FQGNSA. V lost 3 bases and J 5 bases, leaving 14 bases between the germline ends. The CDR3 is made up of 14 amino acids. The CDR3 here is CASSLNQGGHEQYF. CDR3 coding DNA: TGTGCCAGCAGCTTGAACCAGGGGGGCCACGAGCAGTACTTC.

The rearrangement uses TRBV5-1 and TRBJ2-5, with TRBD2 matching 8 bases. Losses at the gene ends were 4 bases for V and 3 bases for J; bases not matched to a gene: 8. The germline CDR1 and CDR2 sequences are SGHRS and YFSETQ. The CDR3 spans 15 residues. The CDR3 DNA reads TGCGCCAGCAGCCCGACGGGGGGGTCGAAAGAGACCCAGTACTTC. This gives the protein CASSPTGGSKETQYF.

This chain links TRBV21-1 with TRBJ1-3. TRBV21-1 is deemed a pseudogene. CDR3 length: 16 residues. CDR3 in DNA: TGTGCCAGCAGCAAAGAAAGGGAGAATTCTGGAAACACCATATATTTT. Encoded protein: CASSKERENSGNTIYF.

The V gene is TRBV6-1, the J gene TRBJ1-1, with 7 nucleotides matching TRBD1. The trim removed 2 bases at V and 4 bases at J, leaving 1 base unmatched. CDR1 is MNHNS, CDR2 SASEGT, per germline. The CDR3 runs 13 residues. The CDR3 DNA sequence: TGTGCCAGCAGTGAACAGGGGGGCACTGAAGCTTTCTTT. Translated: CASSEQGGTEAFF.

This rearrangement joins TRBV11-2 to TRBJ1-5, with a possible D match to TRBD1 (5 bases). Germline V CDR1 and CDR2: SGHAT, FQNNGV. CDR3 length: 15 amino acids. Trimming left V 5 bases short and J 6 bases short, with 17 bases between. CDR3 amino acids: CASSLNAGNSQPQHF. The CDR3 coding sequence is TGTGCCAGCAGCCTGAACGCAGGGAATAGTCAGCCCCAGCATTTT.

The chain carries TRBV10-1 and TRBJ2-7; D call uncertain. Germline V gene lookup returns CDR1 WNHNN and CDR2 SYGVQD (reference sequence). V was trimmed by 7 bases and J by 5 bases, leaving 9 bases between them. This CDR3 comprises 11 residues. The CDR3 sequence: CASTLRNEQYF. The CDR3, as DNA: TGCGCCAGCACTCTCAGGAACGAGCAGTACTTC.

The V and J genes are TRBV6-5 and TRBJ1-2; 8 nucleotides agree with TRBD1. CDR1 is MNHEY and CDR2 is SVGAGI in the germline V gene. J was trimmed by 4 bases and V by 6 bases; bases with no gene match: 10. This CDR3 is built from 15 residues. CDR3 protein: CASRPRDRPAYGYTF. CDR3 nucleotide sequence: TGTGCCAGCAGGCCTCGGGACAGGCCTGCCTATGGCTACACCTTC.

By proportion, this clone is medium-sized. The chain links TRBV7-2 to TRBJ2-2, with TRBD2 matching over 13 bases. V was clipped by 5 bases and J by 5 bases; unmatched bases: 5. CDR3 length: 16 amino acids. Germline lookup yields CDR1 SGHTA and CDR2 FQGNSA. Here the CDR3 DNA reads TGTGCCAGCAGCCCGACGGGACTAGCGGGGACCGGGGAGCTGTTTTTT. Translated: CASSPTGLAGTGELFF. Using reference TRBV7-2 and TRBJ2-2 for the parts outside the CDR3, the full variable domain is GAGVSQSPSNKVTEKGKDVELRCDPISGHTALYWYRQSLGQGLEFLIYFQGNSAPDKSGLPSDRFSAERTGGSVSTLTIQRTQQEDSAVYLCASSPTGLAGTGELFFGEGSRLTVL.

The chain uses TRBV9 and TRBJ2-1; the match to TRBD2 covers 10 bases. After removal of 3 bases from V and 2 bases from J, the junction contained 2 bases not matched to a gene. Germline CDR1 is SGDLS and CDR2 is YYNGEE. The CDR3 has 15 amino acids. CDR3 sequence: CASSALAGAYNEQFF. CDR3 sequence (DNA): TGTGCCAGCAGCGCCCTAGCGGGGGCCTACAATGAGCAGTTCTTC.

V is TRBV4-3 and J is TRBJ1-6; the D gene is possibly TRBD1 (5 bases). Germline V CDR1 and CDR2: LGHNA, YSLEER. Trimming pared 0 bases from V and 6 bases from J, leaving 12 bases between. CDR3 length: 16 residues. CDR3 in amino acids: CASSQDIGGSNSPLHF. The CDR3 DNA follows: TGCGCCAGCAGCCAAGATATCGGGGGTAGTAATTCACCCCTCCACTTT.

This clone showed up just a few times. The J gene is TRBJ2-7, the V gene TRBV5-1; D is undetermined. Germline CDR1 and CDR2: SGHRS and YFSETQ. Trimming took off 4 bases at V and 1 base at J, with 18 bases between the two ends. The CDR3 loop spans 16 amino acids. DNA for the CDR3: TGCGCCAGCAGCGGGCCGGTTACCCACCCTTCCTACGAGCAGTACTTC. It codes for CASSGPVTHPSYEQYF.

A single count supports this clone. The chain joins TRBV11-2 to TRBJ2-2, with D possibly matching TRBD1 (6 bases). The germline V gene encodes CDR1 SGHAT and CDR2 FQNNGV. The CDR3 sequence is 14 residues long. Trimming left V 5 bases short and J 7 bases short, with 14 bases between. CDR3 sequence reads: CASSSNRVSGELFF. CDR3 DNA: TGTGCCAGCAGCAGCAACAGGGTCAGCGGGGAGCTGTTTTTT.

The chain has TRBV7-9 and TRBJ1-3; no clear D. CDR1 and CDR2 (germline): SEHNR, FQNEAQ (reference sequence). Trimming took off 4 bases at V and 1 base at J, with 14 bases between the two ends. The CDR3 has 16 amino acids. CDR3 sequence reads: CASSWPRGASGNTIYF. CDR3 DNA: TGTGCCAGCAGCTGGCCCCGGGGAGCTTCTGGAAACACCATATATTTT.